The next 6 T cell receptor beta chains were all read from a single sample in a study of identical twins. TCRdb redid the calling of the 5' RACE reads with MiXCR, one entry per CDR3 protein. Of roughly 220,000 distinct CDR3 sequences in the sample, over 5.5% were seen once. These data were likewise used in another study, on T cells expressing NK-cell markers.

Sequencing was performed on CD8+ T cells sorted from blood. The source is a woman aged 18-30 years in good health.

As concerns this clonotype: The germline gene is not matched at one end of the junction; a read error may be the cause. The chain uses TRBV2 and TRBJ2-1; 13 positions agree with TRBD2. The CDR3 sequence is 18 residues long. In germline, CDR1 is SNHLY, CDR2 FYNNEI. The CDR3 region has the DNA TGTGCCATCAGTTTTGGCACTAGCGGGAGGGCCTCCCCTAATGAGCAGTTCTTC. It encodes CAISFGTSGRASPNEQFF.

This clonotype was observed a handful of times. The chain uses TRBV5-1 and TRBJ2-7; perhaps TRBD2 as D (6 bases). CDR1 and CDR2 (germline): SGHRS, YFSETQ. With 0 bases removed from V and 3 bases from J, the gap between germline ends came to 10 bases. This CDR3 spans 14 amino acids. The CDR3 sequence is CASSLGGGVYEQYF. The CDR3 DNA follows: TGCGCCAGCAGCTTGGGTGGAGGGGTCTACGAGCAGTACTTC.

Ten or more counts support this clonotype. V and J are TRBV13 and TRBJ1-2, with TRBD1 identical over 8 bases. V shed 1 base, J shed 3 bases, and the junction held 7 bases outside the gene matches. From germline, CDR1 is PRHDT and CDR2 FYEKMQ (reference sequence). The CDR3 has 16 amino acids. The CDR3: CASSLEGTGQDYGYTF. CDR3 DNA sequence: TGTGCCAGCAGCTTAGAGGGGACAGGTCAGGACTATGGCTACACCTTC.

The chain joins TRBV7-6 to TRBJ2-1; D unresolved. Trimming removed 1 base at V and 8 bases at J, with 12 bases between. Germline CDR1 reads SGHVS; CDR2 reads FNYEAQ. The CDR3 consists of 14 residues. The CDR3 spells CASSLVVSRDEQFF. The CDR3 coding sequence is TGTGCCAGCAGCTTAGTGGTTAGCCGGGATGAGCAGTTCTTC.

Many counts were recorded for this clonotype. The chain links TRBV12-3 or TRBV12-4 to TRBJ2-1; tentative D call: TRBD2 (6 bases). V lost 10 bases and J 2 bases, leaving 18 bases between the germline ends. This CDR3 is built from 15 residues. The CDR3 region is CATKGIGTAYNEQFF. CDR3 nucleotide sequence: TGTGCCACAAAGGGGATAGGGACTGCCTACAATGAGCAGTTCTTC.

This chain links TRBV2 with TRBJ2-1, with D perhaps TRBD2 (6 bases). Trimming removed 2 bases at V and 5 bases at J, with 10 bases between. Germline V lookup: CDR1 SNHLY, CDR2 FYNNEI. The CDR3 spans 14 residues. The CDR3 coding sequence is TGTGCCAGCAGTGAATGGCGGGGCAACAATGAGCAGTTCTTC. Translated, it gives CASSEWRGNNEQFF.